The 10 T cell receptor beta chains presented below share a single source sample, sequenced in a study of T-cell memory formation after mild COVID-19. One entry per CDR3 protein, called by TCRdb with MiXCR from the 5' RACE reads. This sample yields about 110,000 distinct CDR3 sequences, of which about 17% are seen a single time; 25% to 30% belongs to the top ten. Sequences were obtained from PBMCs or a T cell subset sorted from them (not recorded which). The source is an adult woman who had mild COVID-19 (a few samples of this study predate the infection). Cell type and time point are not known.

This rearrangement joins TRBV7-7 to TRBJ2-3; 11 nucleotides match TRBD2. Per germline, CDR1 SSHAT and CDR2 FNYEAQ (reference sequence). The CDR3 is made up of 17 amino acids. With 5 bases clipped from V and 4 bases from J, the junction kept 11 bases outside the gene matches. CDR3 amino acids: CASSADRLAGFPDTQYF. The CDR3 bases are TGTGCCAGCAGCGCGGATAGACTAGCGGGATTCCCAGATACGCAGTATTTT. Combining the CDR3 with reference TRBV7-7 and TRBJ2-3 gives the whole variable domain GAGVSQSPRYKVTKRGQDVTLRCDPISSHATLYWYQQALGQGPEFLTYFNYEAQPDKSGLPSDRFSAERPEGSISTLTIQRTEQRDSAMYRCASSADRLAGFPDTQYFGPGTRLTVL.

V is TRBV12-3 or TRBV12-4 and J is TRBJ1-1; TRBD1 aligns across 7 bases. The trim removed 7 bases at V and 1 base at J, leaving 12 bases unmatched. The CDR3 contains 16 residues. For the CDR3, the DNA is TGTGCCAGCACCCCGGCAGGGGGTGAGGGGAACACTGAAGCTTTCTTT. This translates into CASTPAGGEGNTEAFF.

This clonotype was found a few times. V gene TRBV6-5 combines with J gene TRBJ1-1; possible D gene TRBD1, 6 bases. V was clipped by 0 bases and J by 6 bases, with 17 bases between them. Germline CDR1 and CDR2: MNHEY and SVGAGI. CDR3 length: 16 amino acids. The CDR3 spells CASSYSRLVGGAEAFF. The CDR3 bases are TGTGCCAGCAGTTACTCGAGATTGGTCGGGGGCGCTGAAGCTTTCTTT.

The V gene is TRBV4-1, the J gene TRBJ2-7, with 12 bases identical to TRBD1. Germline CDR1 and CDR2: MGHRA and YSYEKL. This CDR3 has 19 residues. The V segment lost 1 base and the J segment 3 bases; nucleotides outside the gene matches: 13. The CDR3 spells CASSQAGTGGVGGYYEQYF. The DNA of the CDR3 is TGCGCCAGCAGCCAAGCTGGGACAGGGGGCGTCGGGGGGTACTACGAGCAGTACTTC.

The chain uses TRBV29-1 and TRBJ2-3; TRBD1 matches at 7 bases. The CDR3 contains 16 residues. Trimming at V came to 6 bases and at J to 2 bases, leaving 14 bases not matched to a gene. In germline, CDR1 is SQVTM, CDR2 ANQGSEA. The CDR3 DNA is TGCAGCGTCGTACCTGCTACAGGGGAAAACACAGATACGCAGTATTTT. Amino acids: CSVVPATGENTDTQYF.

This clonotype occurred a few times. The V gene is TRBV11-3, the J gene TRBJ2-1; D is unclear. Germline lookup yields CDR1 SGHNT and CDR2 YENEEA. This CDR3 has 12 amino acids. Trimming shortened V by 5 bases and J by 9 bases, and 11 bases separated the two germline ends. CDR3 coding DNA: TGTGCCAGCAGCACACTACGACCTGAGCAGTTCTTC. Translated: CASSTLRPEQFF.

This clonotype has just one count. The gene calls are TRBV6-2 or TRBV6-3 and TRBJ1-2; the D gene is possibly TRBD1 (6 bases). Trimming cost V 4 bases and J 1 base, with 13 bases left between them. CDR3 length equals 15 residues. The germline V gene has CDR1 MNHEY and CDR2 SVGEGT. CDR3 protein: CASSSYRESNYGYTF. As DNA, the CDR3 is TGTGCCAGCAGTTCTTACAGGGAGAGTAACTATGGCTACACCTTC.

This clonotype occurred many times. This rearrangement joins TRBV6-5 to TRBJ1-2; D gene ambiguous. The CDR3 extends over 13 amino acids. Looked up from germline, CDR1 is MNHEY and CDR2 is SVGAGI. The V gene lost 5 bases and the J gene lost 4 bases, with 11 bases spanning the gap. The CDR3, as DNA: TGTGCCAGCAGTGTGACGGAAAGCTATGGCTACACCTTC. Protein sequence: CASSVTESYGYTF.

V usage is TRBV4-3 and J usage is TRBJ2-7; 9 bases map to TRBD2. CDR1 is LGHNA and CDR2 is YSLEER in the germline V gene. This CDR3 spans 15 amino acids. V lost 1 base to trimming and J lost 4 bases; unmatched junction nucleotides: 5. The CDR3 DNA reads as TGCGCCAGCAGCCAAGGGGCGCGGGGGGGGTACGAGCAGTACTTC. Protein: CASSQGARGGYEQYF.

This clonotype showed up just a few times. The chain uses TRBV19 and TRBJ2-3; possibly TRBD1 for D (6 bases). CDR1 and CDR2 from the germline V gene are LNHDA and SQIVND (reference sequence). Trimming removed 9 bases from V and 0 bases from J, with 7 bases in between. The CDR3 extends over 12 amino acids. The CDR3 nucleotides are TGTGCCAGCAGGGGTAGCACAGATACGCAGTATTTT. This codes for CASRGSTDTQYF.